A selection of T cell receptor beta chains follows, all from one sample in a study of cytomegalovirus exposure and HLA in healthy donors. Assay used: immunoSEQ multiplex PCR; TCRdb lists only in-frame clones, some missing. The sample carries around 200,000 clones, 81% recorded once. Sequenced: PBMCs. These receptors originate from a woman in her twenties or thirties in good health and CMV-seronegative. Each CDR3 is given with its conserved first and last residue. Fields, in order: J gene, clone size, V gene, D gene, CDR3 protein, CDR3 DNA. The D gene is left open where the match is weak. Clone size, where shown, is once, few, many, or a class for clones that have expanded.

TRBJ2-3 | once | TRBV4-1 | - | CASSQGSLGLPPRDTQYF | TGCGCCAGCAGCCAAGGGTCCCTAGGACTCCCGCCCCGTGATACGCAGTATTTT
TRBJ2-1 | - | TRBV29-1 | - | CSALLGGSYNEQFF | TGCAGCGCCCTTCTCGGAGGTTCCTACAATGAGCAGTTCTTC
TRBJ2-5 | - | TRBV7-3 | - | CASSLKATGETQYF | TGTGCCAGCAGCCTAAAAGCTACCGGGGAGACCCAGTACTTC
TRBJ1-4 | - | TRBV5-6 | - | CASSLVRGAGEKLFF | TGTGCCAGCAGCTTGGTGCGGGGGGCGGGCGAAAAACTGTTTTTT
TRBJ1-2 | - | TRBV19 | - | CASSIDSTRTVAIYGYTF | TGTGCCAGTAGTATAGACTCTACCCGTACAGTGGCTATCTATGGCTACACCTTC
TRBJ2-7 | once | TRBV28 | TRBD2 | CASGGLAGVGEQYF | TGTGCCAGCGGGGGACTAGCGGGAGTTGGCGAGCAGTACTTC
TRBJ2-1 | - | TRBV4-2 | - | CASSLLSGDNNEQFF | TGTGCCAGCAGCCTCTTAAGCGGGGACAACAATGAGCAGTTCTTC
TRBJ2-3 | - | TRBV2 | TRBD2 | CASSEGLAGGGDTQYF | TGTGCCAGCAGTGAAGGTCTAGCGGGAGGGGGGGATACGCAGTATTTT
TRBJ1-2 | - | TRBV6-5 | - | CASSYGGFGYTF | TGTGCCAGCAGTTACGGCGGGTTCGGCTACACCTTC
TRBJ2-5 | - | TRBV2 | TRBD2 | CASRAPSGGGQETQYF | TGTGCCAGCAGGGCACCTAGCGGGGGGGGACAAGAGACCCAGTACTTC